These T cell receptor beta chains were read from a single sample in a study of OX40 agonist ivuxolimab in advanced cancers. Some clones are missing from TCRdb's copy, which holds only in-frame ones; the method was immunoSEQ multiplex PCR. Counted here are about 71,000 clones, 75% to 85% occurring once; the ten biggest clones make up about 5.4%. The specimen comprised CD4+ or CD8+ T cells sorted from blood, sampled in a trial of the OX40 agonist ivuxolimab. Receptors originate from an adult with an advanced solid tumor such as melanoma, head and neck, liver or kidney cancer. The CDR3 runs from the conserved cysteine through the conserved F or W. The D gene is left open where the match is weak. Where a row states a size, it is once, few, many or the class of an expanded clone; other rows omit it.

D,V,J,size,CDR3,DNA
.,TRBV7-2,TRBJ2-1,.,CASSRKRTPRNEQFF,TGTGCCAGCAGCCGAAAGAGGACCCCGCGTAATGAGCAGTTCTTC
.,TRBV28,TRBJ2-3,.,CASKPGFTDTQYF,TGTGCCAGCAAGCCGGGCTTCACAGATACGCAGTATTTT
.,TRBV6-5,TRBJ1-1,few,CASTWGNEAFF,TGTGCCAGCACCTGGGGGAATGAAGCTTTCTTT
TRBD1,TRBV7-9,TRBJ1-4,.,CASSPTGGREKLFF,TGTGCCAGCAGCCCCACAGGGGGAAGGGAAAAACTGTTTTTT
.,TRBV28,TRBJ1-6,once,CATVLRGSNSPLHF,TGTGCCACCGTCCTCAGGGGAAGTAATTCACCCCTCCACTTT
.,TRBV29-1,TRBJ1-3,.,CSVDRENTIYF,TGCAGCGTTGACAGGGAAAACACCATATATTTT
.,TRBV7-2,TRBJ2-3,.,CASKTGKSTDTQYF,TGTGCCAGCAAAACCGGGAAGAGCACAGATACGCAGTATTTT
TRBD1,TRBV6-1,TRBJ1-5,.,CASSETGQLQPQHF,TGTGCCAGCAGTGAAACGGGACAGCTCCAGCCCCAGCATTTT
.,TRBV2,TRBJ1-1,.,CASSVNPNTEAFF,TGTGCCAGCAGTGTTAATCCAAACACTGAAGCTTTCTTT
TRBD2,TRBV7-9,TRBJ2-1,.,CASRSGLAGYNNEQFF,TGTGCCAGCAGGTCGGGACTAGCGGGGTACAACAATGAGCAGTTCTTC
TRBD2,TRBV19,TRBJ2-1,few,CASRPSGRTPVAEQFF,TGTGCCAGTAGGCCTAGCGGGAGGACCCCCGTCGCTGAGCAGTTCTTC
.,TRBV7-2,TRBJ1-5,medium-sized,CASSLVGYSNQPQHF,TGTGCCAGCAGCTTAGTCGGATATAGCAATCAGCCCCAGCATTTT
TRBD1,TRBV18,TRBJ1-3,.,CASSPLDRGSGNTIYF,TGTGCCAGCTCACCGTTGGACAGGGGTTCTGGAAACACCATATATTTT
TRBD1,TRBV5-1,TRBJ2-7,few,CASSQTGGSYEQYF,TGCGCCAGCAGCCAGACAGGGGGGTCCTACGAGCAGTACTTC
.,TRBV5-1,TRBJ2-7,.,CASSLGRGAAYEQYF,TGCGCCAGCAGCTTAGGGCGGGGCGCAGCCTACGAGCAGTACTTC
.,TRBV27,TRBJ2-2,.,CASSLSVPGRAGTGELFF,TGTGCCAGCAGTTTATCCGTCCCGGGCAGGGCGGGCACCGGGGAGCTGTTTTTT
TRBD1,TRBV5-1,TRBJ1-2,.,CASSYAGQVNYGYTF,TGCGCCAGCAGCTACGCCGGACAGGTTAACTATGGCTACACCTTC
.,TRBV4-1,TRBJ2-7,.,CASSQDNGRQQYF,TGCGCCAGCAGCCAAGATAACGGGCGCCAGCAGTACTTC
.,TRBV5-1,TRBJ2-5,.,CASSLAGLNWETQYF,TGCGCCAGCAGCTTGGCCGGGCTCAATTGGGAGACCCAGTACTTC